Below, 17 T cell receptor beta chains from the same sample are listed, as sequenced in a study of blood T cell repertoires in COVID-19. TCRdb's copy holds only in-frame clones and misses some; the assay was immunoSEQ multiplex PCR. The sample consists of around 260,000 clones, around 87% of them appearing once. Material: peripheral blood. The receptors were sampled from a woman aged 55-70 years with COVID-19, enrolled during active disease.

To note about this clone: This sample also contains other DNA sequences that code for the same CDR3. The chain uses TRBV3-1 (or the pseudogene TRBV3-2) and TRBJ1-4; D unclear. V lost 1 base and J 0 bases, leaving 9 bases between the germline ends. The CDR3 contains 16 residues. From germline, CDR1 is LGHDT and CDR2 YNNKEL (reference sequence). Here the CDR3 DNA reads TGTGCCAGCAGCCAAGCTTCAGTTGCAACTAATGAAAAACTGTTTTTT. This sequence encodes CASSQASVATNEKLFF.

The gene calls are TRBV5-1 and TRBJ2-3; 7 bases match TRBD2. The CDR3 consists of 15 residues. Per the germline V gene, CDR1 is SGHRS and CDR2 is YFSETQ. Unmatched junction bases numbered 6, after V lost 0 bases and J lost 5 bases. In nucleotides, the CDR3 is TGCGCCAGCAGCTTGGTGGTGGGAGGGATAGATACGCAGTATTTT. Amino acid sequence: CASSLVVGGIDTQYF. The variable domain in full, with the rest retrieved from reference TRBV5-1 and TRBJ2-3, is KAGVTQTPRYLIKTRGQQVTLSCSPISGHRSVSWYQQTPGQGLQFLFEYFSETQRNKGNFPGRFSGRQFSNSRSEMNVSTLELGDSALYLCASSLVVGGIDTQYFGPGTRLTVL.

Remarks on this clone: A read error may account for a junction end that differs from germline. The V and J genes are TRBV18 and TRBJ2-7; 8 nucleotides agree with TRBD1. The CDR3 runs to 13 residues. Germline assignment: CDR1 KGHSH and CDR2 LQKENI. CDR3 loop: CASSPQGAYEQYF. The CDR3 DNA is TGTGCCAGCTCCCCACAGGGGGCCTACGAGCAGTACTTC.

The chain has TRBV9 and TRBJ2-1; 8 nucleotides align to TRBD2. The V segment lost 0 bases and the J segment 9 bases; nucleotides outside the gene matches: 8. The CDR3 contains 15 residues. The germline CDR1 and CDR2 sequences are SGDLS and YYNGEE. As DNA, the CDR3 is TGTGCCAGCAGCGTAGCCGACGGGAGGGCCAGTGAGCAGTTCTTC. It yields the protein CASSVADGRASEQFF.

This chain joins TRBV30 and TRBJ2-6, with 7 bases matching TRBD1. The V gene end was trimmed by 8 bases and the J gene end by 0 bases; junction bases not matched to a gene: 16. The V gene's germline CDR1 is GTSNPN and CDR2 SVGIG (reference sequence). This CDR3 has 18 residues. CDR3 residues: CARSGTGAPSSGANVLTF. In DNA, the CDR3 is TGTGCCAGATCCGGCACAGGGGCTCCCTCCTCTGGGGCCAACGTCCTGACTTTC.

The chain couples TRBV7-2 to TRBJ2-2; D is undetermined. Deletions cut 1 base from V and 0 bases from J, with 6 bases between. This CDR3 region has 15 residues. Germline CDR1 reads SGHTA; CDR2 reads FQGNSA. CDR3 sequence: CASSLVAANTGELFF. Here the CDR3 DNA reads TGTGCCAGCAGCTTAGTTGCAGCGAACACCGGGGAGCTGTTTTTT.

The table lists this clone with a count of one. This chain connects TRBV3-1 (or the pseudogene TRBV3-2) to TRBJ2-1, with 11 nucleotides matching TRBD2. The germline V gene has CDR1 LGHDT and CDR2 YNNKEL (reference sequence). With 4 bases clipped from V and 8 bases from J, the junction kept 4 bases outside the gene matches. The CDR3 has 14 residues. CDR3 DNA: TGTGCCAGCAGCCTAGCGGGAGGGGAAGATGAGCAGTTCTTC. Translation gives CASSLAGGEDEQFF.

A note on this clone: The same CDR3 arises from other DNA sequences in this sample as well. This rearrangement joins TRBV5-4 to TRBJ1-6; D is possibly TRBD1 (6 bases). The V end lost 4 bases, the J end lost 6 bases, and 11 bases lay between the germline ends. Germline CDR1 is SGHNT and CDR2 is YYREEE (reference sequence). The CDR3 runs 14 residues. CDR3 coding DNA: TGTGCCAGCAGCCCGGACAGTCTTAATTCACCCCTCCACTTT. This sequence encodes CASSPDSLNSPLHF.

The chain links TRBV5-3 to TRBJ1-1, with 9 positions matching TRBD1. TRBV5-3 is treated as an ORF (open reading frame) with a function not yet certain. The CDR3 consists of 15 residues. The V gene end was trimmed by 4 bases and the J gene end by 2 bases; junction bases not matched to a gene: 6. DNA of the CDR3: TGTGCCAGAAGCGACGGACAGGGGAAAAACACTGAAGCTTTCTTT. Translated, it gives CARSDGQGKNTEAFF.

This clone was detected a few times. J is TRBJ1-4 and V is TRBV18; possible D gene TRBD1, 5 bases. The germline gives CDR1 KGHSH, CDR2 LQKENI. The CDR3 has 17 amino acids. V lost 2 bases and J lost 3, with 16 bases in between. In nucleotides, the CDR3 is TGTGCCAGCTCACCAGCACGGGTGGGGCAATCTAATGAAAAACTGTTTTTT. It codes for CASSPARVGQSNEKLFF.

This chain connects TRBV2 to TRBJ2-5, with 10 bases fitting TRBD2. The germline gives CDR1 SNHLY, CDR2 FYNNEI. V gave up 7 bases and J gave up 5 bases; unmatched junction bases: 10. CDR3 length equals 15 residues. CDR3 in DNA: TGTGCCAGCAAAGGAGCTAGCGGGAGAGGGGAGACCCAGTACTTC. Translated, it gives CASKGASGRGETQYF.

The chain is built from TRBV7-2 and TRBJ1-1; TRBD1 is a possible D gene (5 bases). The CDR3 runs to 12 residues. The V gene's germline CDR1 is SGHTA and CDR2 FQGNSA. Trimming cost V 2 bases and J 6 bases, with 7 bases left between them. Here the CDR3 DNA reads TGTGCCAGCAGCTTAACCAGGGCTGAAGCTTTCTTT. Protein sequence: CASSLTRAEAFF.

V is TRBV28 and J is TRBJ1-2, with D perhaps matching TRBD1 (5 bases). Germline CDR1 is MDHEN and CDR2 is SYDVKM. CDR3 length: 15 amino acids. V was trimmed by 2 bases and J by 1 base, leaving 11 bases between them. In nucleotides, the CDR3 is TGTGCCAGCAGTTTAGGGGGGGGGATTAACTATGGCTACACCTTC. Its translation is CASSLGGGINYGYTF.

This clone was observed a single time. V and J are TRBV6-2 or TRBV6-3 and TRBJ2-3; 10 nucleotides line up with TRBD2. CDR1 is MNHEY and CDR2 is SVGEGT in the germline V gene. The CDR3 runs to 15 residues. V shed 5 bases and J 2 bases; nucleotides not matched to a gene: 4. CDR3: CASSPSGRVTDTQYF. The CDR3 bases are TGTGCCAGCAGTCCGAGCGGGAGGGTCACAGATACGCAGTATTTT.

The table lists this clone with a count of one. V gene TRBV7-9 combines with J gene TRBJ2-1; D might be TRBD2 (5 bases). Per germline, CDR1 SEHNR and CDR2 FQNEAQ (reference sequence). This CDR3 region has 13 residues. V lost 1 base and J lost 7, with 8 bases in between. This CDR3 is CASSLGLANEQFF. For the CDR3, the DNA is TGTGCCAGCAGCTTAGGTCTAGCTAATGAGCAGTTCTTC.

This clone was seen once. The V gene is TRBV6-2 or TRBV6-3, the J gene TRBJ1-1; TRBD1 agrees at 7 bases. The CDR3 is 14 amino acids. CDR1 MNHEY and CDR2 SVGEGT come from the germline V gene. The trim removed 2 bases at V and 1 base at J, leaving 1 base unmatched. The CDR3 nucleotides are TGTGCCAGCAGTTACCCAGGGGGGAACACTGAAGCTTTCTTT. This sequence encodes CASSYPGGNTEAFF.

V usage is TRBV7-8 and J usage is TRBJ2-1; TRBD1 matches 9 bases. The CDR3 has 17 residues. The germline gives CDR1 SGHVS, CDR2 FQNEAQ. J lost 0 bases, V lost 1 base, and 4 bases had no gene match. CDR3 protein: CASSLVGQGSSYNEQFF. In DNA form, the CDR3 reads TGTGCCAGCAGCTTAGTAGGACAGGGGAGCTCCTACAATGAGCAGTTCTTC.